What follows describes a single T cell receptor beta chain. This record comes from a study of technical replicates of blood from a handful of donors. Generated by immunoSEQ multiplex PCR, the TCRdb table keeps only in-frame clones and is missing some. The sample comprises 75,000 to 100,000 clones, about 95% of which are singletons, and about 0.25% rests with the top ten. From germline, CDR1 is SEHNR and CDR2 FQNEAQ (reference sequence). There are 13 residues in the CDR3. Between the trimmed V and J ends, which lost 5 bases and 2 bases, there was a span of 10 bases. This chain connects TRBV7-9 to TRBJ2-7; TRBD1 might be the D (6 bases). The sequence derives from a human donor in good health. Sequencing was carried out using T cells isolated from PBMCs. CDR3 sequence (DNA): TGTGCCAGCAGCCACAGGGTTACCTACGAGCAGTACTTC. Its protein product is CASSHRVTYEQYF. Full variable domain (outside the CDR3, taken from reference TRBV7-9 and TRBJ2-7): DTGVSQNPRHKITKRGQNVTFRCDPISEHNRLYWYRQTLGQGPEFLTYFQNEAQLEKSRLLSDRFSAERPKGSFSTLEIQRTEQGDSAMYLCASSHRVTYEQYFGPGTRLTVT.